These 22 T cell receptor beta chains were all obtained from the same sample, sequenced in a study of long-term antiretroviral therapy in people with HIV. At survey level, the immunoSEQ assay was run in its v3.0 version. Produced via immunoSEQ multiplex PCR; TCRdb's table is partial and in-frame only. Counted here are 14,000 or so clones, 77% occurring once; the ten biggest clones make up about a fifth. The sample in question was unsorted PBMCs, obtained 1.3 years before starting antiretroviral therapy. The receptors shown here come from a man aged 35 to 55 with HIV.

The chain joins TRBV6-5 to TRBJ1-3, with D possibly TRBD1 on 5 matching bases. The V and J ends lost 5 bases and 0 bases respectively, with 8 bases between them. The CDR3 length is 14 residues. Germline CDR1 is MNHEY and CDR2 is SVGAGI. The CDR3, as DNA: TGTGCCAGCAGTGACAGCATCTCTGGAAACACCATATATTTT. Its protein is CASSDSISGNTIYF.

The chain carries TRBV10-3 and TRBJ2-3, with TRBD1 matching 11 bases. This CDR3 is 21 amino acids long. Trimming removed 2 bases from V and 0 bases from J; junction bases left unmatched: 16. Germline CDR1 and CDR2: ENHRY and SYGVKD. CDR3 nucleotide sequence: TGTGCCATCAGTGAGACGGGTATGGGGACAGGGGGACATCCTAGCACAGATACGCAGTATTTT. This codes for CAISETGMGTGGHPSTDTQYF.

This CDR3 is CASSQSWGATEAFF. The CDR3 DNA reads as TGTGCCAGCAGCCAGAGTTGGGGAGCCACTGAAGCTTTCTTT. The gene calls are TRBV6-1 and TRBJ1-1; no reliable D call. Germline V gene lookup returns CDR1 MNHNS and CDR2 SASEGT. The ends were cut back, 6 bases at V and 4 bases at J, with 15 bases in the middle. This CDR3 region has 14 residues.

V usage is TRBV27 and J usage is TRBJ2-3; the match to TRBD1 covers 8 bases. The V segment lost 10 bases and the J segment 0 bases; nucleotides outside the gene matches: 3. Germline V gene data show CDR1 as MNHEY and CDR2 as SMNVEV (reference sequence). The CDR3 length is 13 residues. This CDR3 reads CATWDRSTDTQYF. CDR3 DNA sequence: TGTGCCACCTGGGACAGGAGCACAGATACGCAGTATTTT.

V gene TRBV5-6 combines with J gene TRBJ2-3, with D perhaps matching TRBD1 (6 bases). The CDR3 is 15 residues long. CDR1 is SGHDT and CDR2 is YYEEEE in the germline V gene. V lost 0 bases, J lost 4 bases, and 12 bases lay in between. CDR3 in DNA: TGTGCCAGCAGCTTGGAGGGGGACACGGCAGATACGCAGTATTTT. Amino acids: CASSLEGDTADTQYF.

This chain joins TRBV7-8 and TRBJ1-4, with 7 bases lining up with TRBD1. Germline V CDR1 and CDR2: SGHVS, FQNEAQ. The CDR3 consists of 16 residues. J lost 1 base, V lost 0 bases, and 2 bases had no gene match. CDR3 residues: CASSLARQGTNEKLFF. The DNA of the CDR3 is TGTGCCAGCAGCTTAGCCAGACAGGGAACTAATGAAAAACTGTTTTTT.

The chain has TRBV6-1 and TRBJ2-5; 9 positions agree with TRBD2. V shed 4 bases and J 3 bases; nucleotides not matched to a gene: 6. The CDR3 consists of 15 residues. Per germline, CDR1 MNHNS and CDR2 SASEGT. In DNA form, the CDR3 reads TGTGCCAGCAGTGTTAAGCGGGGGGTTAAAGAGACCCAGTACTTC. Its translation: CASSVKRGVKETQYF.

This clone appeared once. This chain connects TRBV29-1 to TRBJ2-2, with TRBD2 matching over 12 bases. This CDR3 comprises 14 residues. Unmatched junction bases numbered 6, after V lost 5 bases and J lost 8 bases. Germline-derived CDR1 and CDR2 are SQVTM and ANQGSEA. DNA for the CDR3: TGCAGCGTTACCGGACTAGCGGGGTCTGGGGAGCTGTTTTTT. Protein product: CSVTGLAGSGELFF.

The rearrangement uses TRBV5-1 and TRBJ2-3; no clear D gene. The CDR3 loop spans 14 amino acids. V was pared by 0 bases and J by 0 bases, with 5 bases between. Germline-derived CDR1 and CDR2 are SGHRS and YFSETQ. The CDR3 bases are TGCGCCAGCAGCTTGGCGGGTAGCACAGATACGCAGTATTTT. Its translation is CASSLAGSTDTQYF.

This rearrangement joins TRBV7-2 to TRBJ2-1, with D perhaps TRBD2 (7 bases). The germline V and J ends were trimmed by 5 bases and 5 bases, with 16 bases remaining between them. This CDR3 contains 15 residues. Germline V lookup: CDR1 SGHTA, CDR2 FQGNSA. CDR3 sequence (DNA): TGTGCCAGCAGCCAACGGGGGGCGGCAAACAATGAGCAGTTCTTC. Its protein is CASSQRGAANNEQFF.

In its sample, this clone was seen once. The genes are TRBV4-1 and TRBJ1-1, with D uncertain. Germline lookup yields CDR1 MGHRA and CDR2 YSYEKL. CDR3 length: 18 amino acids. Trimming removed 0 bases at V and 3 bases at J, with 20 bases between. The DNA of the CDR3 is TGCGCCAGCAGCCAAGATACCCGATTATCGCGAAAGGACACTGAAGCTTTCTTT. Encoded protein: CASSQDTRLSRKDTEAFF.

CDR3 protein: CASNPQGTGSPLHF. The CDR3 nucleotides are TGTGCCAGCAATCCACAGGGGACGGGTTCACCCCTCCACTTT. V gene TRBV6-1 combines with J gene TRBJ1-6; 7 positions match TRBD1. This CDR3 has 14 amino acids. Germline values: CDR1 MNHNS, CDR2 SASEGT. The junction had 9 bases not matched to a gene; V was cut back by 7 bases and J by 9 bases.

This clone showed up just once. V gene TRBV14 combines with J gene TRBJ2-2; D is ambiguous. V was shortened by 0 bases and J by 0 bases, with 11 bases between the two germline ends. CDR3 size: 17 residues. Germline-derived CDR1 and CDR2 are SGHDN and FVKESK. CDR3 nucleotides: TGTGCCAGCAGCCAAGAAGCTGCACACTCGAACACCGGGGAGCTGTTTTTT. This sequence encodes CASSQEAAHSNTGELFF.

V usage is TRBV5-1 and J usage is TRBJ2-4; possibly TRBD2 for D (5 bases). This CDR3 is 16 amino acids long. V lost 4 bases and J 3 bases, leaving 17 bases between the germline ends. Germline lookup yields CDR1 SGHRS and CDR2 YFSETQ. CDR3 sequence (DNA): TGCGCCAGCAGCGAGGACGCGGACGGGGTCAAAAACATTCAGTACTTC. This sequence encodes CASSEDADGVKNIQYF.

This sequence joins TRBV11-3 and TRBJ2-7; 9 bases are shared with TRBD1. Trimming removed 8 bases from V and 7 bases from J; junction bases left unmatched: 12. Germline values: CDR1 SGHNT, CDR2 YENEEA. The CDR3 runs to 14 residues. The CDR3 reads CASSLRDRVEEQYF. CDR3 sequence (DNA): TGTGCCAGCTCCCTCCGGGACAGGGTGGAGGAGCAGTACTTC.

The genes are TRBV5-1 and TRBJ1-1; D might be TRBD1 (6 bases). The CDR3 runs to 14 residues. Germline CDR1 and CDR2: SGHRS and YFSETQ. The V gene lost 0 bases and the J gene lost 8 bases, with 14 bases spanning the gap. The CDR3 loop reads CASSLGSLGAEAFF. DNA of the CDR3: TGCGCCAGCAGCTTGGGCAGTCTGGGGGCGGAAGCTTTCTTT. The full variable domain, with the rest looked up from reference TRBV5-1 and TRBJ1-1, is KAGVTQTPRYLIKTRGQQVTLSCSPISGHRSVSWYQQTPGQGLQFLFEYFSETQRNKGNFPGRFSGRQFSNSRSEMNVSTLELGDSALYLCASSLGSLGAEAFFGQGTRLTVV.

The rearrangement joins TRBV19 to TRBJ1-1; D is undetermined. V was cut by 4 bases and J by 3 bases, with 12 bases left in between. Germline loops: CDR1 LNHDA, CDR2 SQIVND (reference sequence). The CDR3 has 14 amino acids. The CDR3 DNA reads as TGTGCCAGTAGTACCCATCGGGTTGACACTGAAGCTTTCTTT. This encodes CASSTHRVDTEAFF.

The chain recombines TRBV7-2 with TRBJ2-5, with a possible D match to TRBD2 (6 bases). Deletions cut 5 bases from V and 5 bases from J, with 12 bases between. Germline V gene lookup returns CDR1 SGHTA and CDR2 FQGNSA. This CDR3 is 13 amino acids long. The CDR3 here is CASSPSGGETQYF. The CDR3 DNA reads as TGTGCCAGCAGCCCGTCTGGGGGGGAGACCCAGTACTTC. The full variable domain, completed using reference TRBV7-2 and TRBJ2-5, is GAGVSQSPSNKVTEKGKDVELRCDPISGHTALYWYRQSLGQGLEFLIYFQGNSAPDKSGLPSDRFSAERTGGSVSTLTIQRTQQEDSAVYLCASSPSGGETQYFGPGTRLLVL.

This sequence joins TRBV9 and TRBJ2-3; D possibly matches TRBD1 or TRBD2 (5 bases each). This CDR3 contains 14 residues. The germline V gene has CDR1 SGDLS and CDR2 YYNGEE. V lost 2 bases, J lost 2 bases, and 9 bases lay in between. The CDR3 loop is CASSVGEYTDTQYF. Here the CDR3 DNA reads TGTGCCAGCAGCGTGGGGGAGTACACAGATACGCAGTATTTT.

The V and J genes are TRBV7-9 and TRBJ1-1; D is uncertain. The CDR3 totals 12 residues. Trimming left V 5 bases short and J 4 bases short, with 8 bases between. Looked up from germline, CDR1 is SEHNR and CDR2 is FQNEAQ (reference sequence). The CDR3 region has the DNA TGTGCCAGCAGCCGTGATGCCACTGAAGCTTTCTTT. Translating it yields CASSRDATEAFF.

The CDR3 region has the DNA TGTGCCAGCAGTTACGAGGGACTAGCAGGGGATACGCAGTATTTT. Protein: CASSYEGLAGDTQYF. This sequence joins TRBV27 and TRBJ2-3; TRBD2 agrees at 9 bases. The CDR3 is made up of 15 amino acids. The trim removed 4 bases at V and 6 bases at J, leaving 8 bases unmatched. Germline CDR1 and CDR2: MNHEY and SMNVEV (reference sequence).

The chain couples TRBV7-3 to TRBJ2-7; 13 bases agree with TRBD2. From germline, CDR1 is SGHTA and CDR2 FQGTGA. The junction had 2 bases not matched to a gene; V was cut back by 4 bases and J by 2 bases. This CDR3 comprises 15 residues. In nucleotides, the CDR3 is TGTGCCAGCAGCTCAACTAGCGGGGGGGCCTACGAGCAGTACTTC. It yields the protein CASSSTSGGAYEQYF.